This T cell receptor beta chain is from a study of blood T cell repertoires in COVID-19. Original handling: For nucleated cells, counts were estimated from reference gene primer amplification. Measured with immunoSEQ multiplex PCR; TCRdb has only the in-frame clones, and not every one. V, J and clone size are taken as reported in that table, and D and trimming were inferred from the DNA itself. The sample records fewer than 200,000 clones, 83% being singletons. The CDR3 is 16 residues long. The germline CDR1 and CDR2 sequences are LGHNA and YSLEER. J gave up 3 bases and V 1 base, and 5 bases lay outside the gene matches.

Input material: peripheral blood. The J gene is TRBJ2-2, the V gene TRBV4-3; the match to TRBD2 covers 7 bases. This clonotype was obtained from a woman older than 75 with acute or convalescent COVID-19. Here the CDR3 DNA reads TGCGCCAGCAGCCAAGCCCCTAGCGGTGACACCGGGGAGCTGTTTTTT. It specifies CASSQAPSGDTGELFF.